This TCR beta chain came from a study of blood T cell repertoires in COVID-19. Study-level background: Collection of acute and convalescent COVID-19 samples took place in the United States, Italy and Spain. T cells, B-cell-depleted T cells, or PBMCs provided the cDNA or gDNA that served as material.

During active infection, Seattle patients enrolled and were then monitored through disease. The junction had 11 bases not matched to a gene; V was cut back by 5 bases and J by 3 bases. The germline gives CDR1 LNHDA, CDR2 SQIVND (reference sequence). This CDR3 comprises 16 residues. Libraries were prepared by immunoSEQ multiplex PCR; TCRdb keeps only in-frame clonotypes and omits some of them. Of 84,000 or so clones listed, more than 65% are singletons. Specimen: peripheral blood. The receptor was derived from a man between 65 and 79 years old with COVID-19, enrolled during active disease. This chain uses TRBV19 with TRBJ2-7; 9 nucleotides line up with TRBD1. The CDR3 DNA follows: TGTGCCAGTAGTCCGGGACAGGGCTCCCTCTTCTACGAGCAGTACTTC. This codes for CASSPGQGSLFYEQYF.